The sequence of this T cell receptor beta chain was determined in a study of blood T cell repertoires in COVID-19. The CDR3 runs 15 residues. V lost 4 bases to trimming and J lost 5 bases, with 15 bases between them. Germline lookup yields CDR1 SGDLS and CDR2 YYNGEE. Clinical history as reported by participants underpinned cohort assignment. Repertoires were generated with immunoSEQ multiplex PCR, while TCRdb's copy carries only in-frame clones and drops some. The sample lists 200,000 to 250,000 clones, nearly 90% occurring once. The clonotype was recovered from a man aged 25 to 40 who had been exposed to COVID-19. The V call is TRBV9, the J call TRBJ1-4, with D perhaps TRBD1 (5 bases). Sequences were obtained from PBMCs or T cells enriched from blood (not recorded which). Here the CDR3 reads CASSLPTDPNEKLFF. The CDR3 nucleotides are TGTGCCAGCAGCCTGCCGACAGATCCAAATGAAAAACTGTTTTTT.